A single sample is the source of the 26 T cell receptor beta chains below, sequenced in a study of control samples from healthy donors and cancer patients. The data were produced by immunoSEQ multiplex PCR, yet TCRdb's version contains in-frame clones alone and is incomplete. Of more than 95,000 clones listed, roughly 92% were seen once; the top ten hold around 0.6%. Sequencing was carried out using PBMCs. These receptors were collected from a man aged 80 or over with head and neck cancer.

This chain connects TRBV28 to TRBJ2-1; D may match TRBD1 or TRBD2 (5 bases each). The germline V and J ends were trimmed by 8 bases and 14 bases, with 13 bases remaining between them. The CDR3 runs 10 residues. Per the germline V gene, CDR1 is MDHEN and CDR2 is SYDVKM. CDR3 loop: CASRDEGEFF. CDR3 bases: TGTGCCAGCCGGGACGAGGGTGAGTTCTTC.

The chain combines TRBV5-1 with TRBJ1-4, with D possibly being TRBD1 (5 bases). Per germline, CDR1 SGHRS and CDR2 YFSETQ. Trimming shortened V by 0 bases and J by 7 bases, and 13 bases separated the two germline ends. The CDR3 covers 15 residues. CDR3 nucleotide sequence: TGCGCCAGCAGCTTGGTCGGGACTGATAGTGAAAAACTGTTTTTT. This encodes CASSLVGTDSEKLFF.

The rearrangement joins TRBV19 to TRBJ1-4; 9 bases are shared with TRBD1. J was trimmed by 4 bases and V by 6 bases; bases with no gene match: 6. This CDR3 has 15 residues. CDR1 is LNHDA, CDR2 SQIVND, per germline (reference sequence). CDR3 sequence (DNA): TGTGCCAGTAGCCCCCGGACAGGGGTTAATGAAAAACTGTTTTTT. Amino acids: CASSPRTGVNEKLFF.

This clone has just a few counts. This sequence joins TRBV30 and TRBJ2-2; D is undetermined. Germline CDR1 and CDR2: GTSNPN and SVGIG (reference sequence). V was cut by 1 base and J by 4 bases, with 13 bases left in between. This CDR3 contains 15 residues. CDR3 sequence reads: CAWSASSMGTGELFF. Written as DNA, the CDR3 is TGTGCCTGGAGTGCCTCGAGCATGGGCACCGGGGAGCTGTTTTTT.

The chain has TRBV3-1 (or the pseudogene TRBV3-2) and TRBJ1-6; D unresolved. Looked up from germline, CDR1 is LGHDT and CDR2 is YNNKEL (reference sequence). The CDR3 is 11 amino acids. The V and J ends lost 2 bases and 14 bases respectively, with 7 bases between them. Here the CDR3 reads CASSQLLTLHF. The CDR3 DNA is TGTGCCAGCAGCCAACTACTTACCCTCCACTTT.

The chain combines TRBV5-1 with TRBJ2-1; D gene uncertain. V was shortened by 6 bases and J by 0 bases, with 13 bases between the two germline ends. The CDR3 spans 15 residues. The V gene's germline CDR1 is SGHRS and CDR2 YFSETQ. CDR3 bases: TGCGCCAGCACAGACGCTTTGAGCTCCTACAATGAGCAGTTCTTC. Its translation is CASTDALSSYNEQFF.

The rearrangement joins TRBV3-1 (or the pseudogene TRBV3-2) to TRBJ2-7, with D perhaps TRBD2 (5 bases). Per germline, CDR1 LGHDT and CDR2 YNNKEL (reference sequence). Trimming took off 4 bases at V and 11 bases at J, with 15 bases between the two ends. The CDR3 has 12 residues. As DNA, the CDR3 is TGTGCCAGCAGCCCAACGAGGGCCAAGGAGTACTTC. Amino acids: CASSPTRAKEYF.

In nucleotides, the CDR3 is TGTGCCAGCTCACCTTCAAGCTCCTACAATGAGCAGTTCTTC. It codes for CASSPSSSYNEQFF. This rearrangement joins TRBV18 to TRBJ2-1; D remains unclear. The CDR3 extends over 14 amino acids. Germline V gene data show CDR1 as KGHSH and CDR2 as LQKENI. The ends were cut back, 3 bases at V and 0 bases at J, with 6 bases in the middle. The full variable domain, completed using reference TRBV18 and TRBJ2-1, is NAGVMQNPRHLVRRRGQEARLRCSPMKGHSHVYWYRQLPEEGLKFMVYLQKENIIDESGMPKERFSAEFPKEGPSILRIQQVVRGDSAAYFCASSPSSSYNEQFFGPGTRLTVL.

The V call is TRBV27, the J call TRBJ2-3; D could derive from TRBD1 or TRBD2 (5 bases each). This CDR3 contains 17 residues. Trimming stripped 2 bases from V and 1 base from J, with 16 bases between. The germline gives CDR1 MNHEY, CDR2 SMNVEV (reference sequence). This CDR3 is CASSLLAVGPGTDTQYF. Written as DNA, the CDR3 is TGTGCCAGCAGTTTACTCGCAGTGGGACCCGGCACAGATACGCAGTATTTT.

V and J are TRBV29-1 and TRBJ2-5, with D possibly TRBD2 on 6 matching bases. Looked up from germline, CDR1 is SQVTM and CDR2 is ANQGSEA. V was pared by 7 bases and J by 4 bases, with 16 bases between. CDR3 length: 13 residues. The CDR3 DNA reads as TGCAGCGCCAACGCCCTGGGGGGAGAGACCCAGTACTTC. The encoded protein is CSANALGGETQYF.

The CDR3 coding sequence is TGTGCCAGCAGCTTGTGGGGTGAAGGCTACACCTTC. As protein: CASSLWGEGYTF. The V call is TRBV5-6, the J call TRBJ1-2; D is ambiguous. V shed 1 base and J shed 8 bases, with 9 bases lying between them. The CDR3 is made up of 12 amino acids. Germline CDR1 SGHDT, CDR2 YYEEEE.

The chain uses TRBV19 and TRBJ1-5; possibly TRBD1 for D (5 bases). CDR3 length: 16 residues. V lost 5 bases and J lost 5, with 19 bases in between. In germline, CDR1 is LNHDA, CDR2 SQIVND (reference sequence). The CDR3 coding sequence is TGTGCCAGTAGTCCTGAGGGGCAGGGACCCCATCAGCCCCAGCATTTT. Amino acids: CASSPEGQGPHQPQHF.

This clone appeared a single time. This chain joins TRBV27 and TRBJ2-1; no clear D gene. CDR1 is MNHEY, CDR2 SMNVEV, per germline (reference sequence). The CDR3 covers 16 residues. V was trimmed by 5 bases and J by 0 bases, leaving 14 bases between them. The CDR3 region is CASSPPGRPSYNEQFF. CDR3 coding DNA: TGTGCCAGCAGTCCGCCGGGTCGGCCCTCCTACAATGAGCAGTTCTTC.

V usage is TRBV11-2 and J usage is TRBJ2-1, with 9 nucleotides matching TRBD2. The V gene end was trimmed by 5 bases and the J gene end by 6 bases; junction bases not matched to a gene: 11. Germline V gene sequence: CDR1 SGHAT, CDR2 FQNNGV. This CDR3 comprises 16 residues. The DNA for the CDR3 is TGTGCCAGCAGCCGAACTCGGCTAGCGGGGCCCAATGAGCAGTTCTTC. This translates into CASSRTRLAGPNEQFF.

The J gene is TRBJ2-3, the V gene TRBV6-5, with 7 bases identical to TRBD2. The CDR3 has 15 amino acids. Germline V gene lookup returns CDR1 MNHEY and CDR2 SVGAGI. The J segment lost 3 bases and the V segment lost 7 bases, leaving 10 bases of the junction unmatched. CDR3 protein: CASTSGRGGTDTQYF. CDR3 coding DNA: TGTGCCAGCACCTCAGGTCGGGGAGGGACAGATACGCAGTATTTT.

The V gene is TRBV13, the J gene TRBJ2-1; maybe TRBD2 (7 bases). V dropped 4 bases and J dropped 2 bases, with 21 bases sitting between them. Germline V CDR1 and CDR2: PRHDT, FYEKMQ (reference sequence). The CDR3 extends over 18 amino acids. CDR3 bases: TGTGCCAGCAGCTACCTCGGGAAGGGGGGGCCCCCCTACAATGAGCAGTTCTTC. This sequence encodes CASSYLGKGGPPYNEQFF. Full variable domain (missing parts from reference TRBV13 and TRBJ2-1): AAGVIQSPRHLIKEKRETATLKCYPIPRHDTVYWYQQGPGQDPQFLISFYEKMQSDKGSIPDRFSAQQFSDYHSELNMSSLELGDSALYFCASSYLGKGGPPYNEQFFGPGTRLTVL.

J is TRBJ2-1 and V is TRBV6-5, with D possibly being TRBD1 or TRBD2 (5 bases each). Germline assignment: CDR1 MNHEY and CDR2 SVGAGI. The V end was cut by 1 base, the J end by 8 bases, with 6 bases between. The CDR3 has 12 residues. In nucleotides, the CDR3 is TGTGCCAGCAGTTACTTGGGGGATGAGCAGTTCTTC. Translated, it gives CASSYLGDEQFF.

This rearrangement joins TRBV9 to TRBJ2-3; 7 bases align to TRBD1. Germline values: CDR1 SGDLS, CDR2 YYNGEE. This CDR3 is 15 amino acids long. Trimming removed 2 bases from V and 3 bases from J; junction bases left unmatched: 6. CDR3 sequence reads: CASSVPGQKTDTQYF. Here the CDR3 DNA reads TGTGCCAGCAGCGTTCCGGGACAGAAGACAGATACGCAGTATTTT.

The chain carries TRBV6-1 and TRBJ2-7; D gene uncertain. The V end lost 2 bases, the J end lost 3 bases, and 8 bases lay between the germline ends. CDR1 MNHNS and CDR2 SASEGT come from the germline V gene. The CDR3 length is 13 residues. The chain's CDR3 is CASSEQEFYEQYF. CDR3 nucleotides: TGTGCCAGCAGTGAACAGGAGTTCTACGAGCAGTACTTC.

This sequence joins TRBV14 and TRBJ1-2; maybe TRBD1 (5 bases). The CDR3 runs to 14 residues. Germline V CDR1 and CDR2: SGHDN, FVKESK. Trimming left V 1 base short and J 8 bases short, with 14 bases between. The CDR3: CASSQAQGAWGYTF. DNA of the CDR3: TGTGCCAGCAGCCAAGCGCAGGGAGCGTGGGGCTACACCTTC.

This clone was observed a few times. The genes are TRBV4-2 and TRBJ2-7; D uncertain. The V end was cut by 4 bases, the J end by 8 bases, with 15 bases between. CDR3 length: 13 amino acids. CDR1 LGHNA and CDR2 YNFKEQ come from the germline V gene. The CDR3 reads CASSPPDATKQYF. The CDR3, as DNA: TGTGCCAGCAGCCCCCCGGACGCCACGAAGCAGTACTTC.

In DNA form, the CDR3 reads TGTGCCAGCAGCGCCAGATCTAACTATGGCTACACCTTC. Translation gives CASSARSNYGYTF. The rearrangement links TRBV9 to TRBJ1-2, with D unresolved. Deletions cut 3 bases from V and 0 bases from J, with 6 bases between. Germline CDR1 reads SGDLS; CDR2 reads YYNGEE. This CDR3 is built from 13 residues.

V usage is TRBV27 and J usage is TRBJ1-6; the D gene is possibly TRBD1 (5 bases). V was trimmed by 1 base and J by 9 bases, leaving 16 bases between them. The germline gives CDR1 MNHEY, CDR2 SMNVEV (reference sequence). CDR3 length equals 16 residues. The CDR3 sequence is CASSLFGGPLGSPLHF. Here the CDR3 DNA reads TGTGCCAGCAGTTTATTCGGGGGTCCCTTAGGTTCACCCCTCCACTTT.

This clone was recorded once. The rearrangement uses TRBV25-1 and TRBJ1-6; weak D call: TRBD1 (5 bases). This CDR3 is built from 18 residues. CDR1 is MGHDK and CDR2 is SYGVNS in the germline V gene. The V gene lost 8 bases and the J gene lost 0 bases, with 20 bases spanning the gap. The CDR3 DNA sequence: TGTGCCAGCTTTACCACTTCAGGGTGCCCCTCCTATAATTCACCCCTCCACTTT. Translation gives CASFTTSGCPSYNSPLHF.

The chain is built from TRBV13 and TRBJ1-4; D not resolved. Germline loops: CDR1 PRHDT, CDR2 FYEKMQ (reference sequence). The CDR3 is 14 amino acids. V lost 3 bases and J lost 3, with 8 bases in between. The CDR3 reads CASSFRDANEKLFF. The DNA for the CDR3 is TGTGCCAGCAGCTTCCGCGATGCTAATGAAAAACTGTTTTTT.

The rearrangement links TRBV2 to TRBJ1-2; the D is unclear. V dropped 6 bases and J dropped 8 bases, with 16 bases sitting between them. Germline V lookup: CDR1 SNHLY, CDR2 FYNNEI. The CDR3 spans 13 residues. CDR3 region: CASSPERMGGYTF. CDR3 nucleotides: TGTGCCAGCAGCCCGGAGAGAATGGGGGGCTACACCTTC. Full variable domain (remainder filled in from reference TRBV2 and TRBJ1-2): EPEVTQTPSHQVTQMGQEVILRCVPISNHLYFYWYRQILGQKVEFLVSFYNNEISEKSEIFDDQFSVERPDGSNFTLKIRSTKLEDSAMYFCASSPERMGGYTFGSGTRLTVV.